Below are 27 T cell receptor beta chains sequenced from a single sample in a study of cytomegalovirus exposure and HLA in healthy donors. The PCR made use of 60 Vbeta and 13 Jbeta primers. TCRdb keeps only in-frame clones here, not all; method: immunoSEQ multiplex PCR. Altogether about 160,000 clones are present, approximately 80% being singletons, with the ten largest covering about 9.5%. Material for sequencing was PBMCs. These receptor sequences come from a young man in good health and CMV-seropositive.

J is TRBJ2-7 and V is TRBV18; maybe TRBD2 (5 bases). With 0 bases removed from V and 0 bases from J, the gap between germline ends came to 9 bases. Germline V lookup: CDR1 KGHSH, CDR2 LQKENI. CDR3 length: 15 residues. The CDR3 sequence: CASSPPAGRSYEQYF. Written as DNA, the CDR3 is TGTGCCAGCTCACCACCGGCGGGTCGCTCCTACGAGCAGTACTTC.

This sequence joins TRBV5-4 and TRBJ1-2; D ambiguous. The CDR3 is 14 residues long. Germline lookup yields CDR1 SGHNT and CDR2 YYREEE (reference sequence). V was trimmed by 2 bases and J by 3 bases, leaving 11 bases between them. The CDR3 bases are TGTGCCAGCAGCTTCTATGGTGCCGACTATGGCTACACCTTC. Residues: CASSFYGADYGYTF.

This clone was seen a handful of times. DNA for the CDR3: TGTGCCAGCAGCGTAGGGGGACACCTCGAGGGCGAGCAGTACTTC. It codes for CASSVGGHLEGEQYF. The J gene is TRBJ2-7, the V gene TRBV9; weak D call: TRBD1 (6 bases). The CDR3 length is 15 residues. Trimming removed 0 bases at V and 6 bases at J, with 16 bases between. The germline gives CDR1 SGDLS, CDR2 YYNGEE.

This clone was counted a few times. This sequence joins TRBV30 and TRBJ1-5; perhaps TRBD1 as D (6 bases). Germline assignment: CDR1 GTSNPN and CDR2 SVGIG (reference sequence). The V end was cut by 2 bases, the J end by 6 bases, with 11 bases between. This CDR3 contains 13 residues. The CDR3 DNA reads TGTGCCTGGAGTCTTGGGGGCGGTCAGCCCCAGCATTTT. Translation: CAWSLGGGQPQHF.

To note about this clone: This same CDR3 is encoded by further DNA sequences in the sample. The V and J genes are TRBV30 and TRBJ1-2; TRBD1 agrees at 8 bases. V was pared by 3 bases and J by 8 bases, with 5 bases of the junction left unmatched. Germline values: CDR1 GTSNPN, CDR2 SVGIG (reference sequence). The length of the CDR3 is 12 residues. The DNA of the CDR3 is TGTGCCTGGAGCCAGGGGGCTGGGGGCTACACCTTC. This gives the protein CAWSQGAGGYTF.

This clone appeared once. The CDR3 spells CASSGLILDYEQYF. The CDR3 bases are TGCGCCAGCAGTGGACTAATCCTTGACTACGAGCAGTACTTC. J is TRBJ2-5 and V is TRBV10-2; D may be TRBD2 (5 bases). The DNA end favors TRBJ2-7, so the J call may be wrong. This CDR3 comprises 14 residues. Germline CDR1 is WSHSY and CDR2 is SAAADI.

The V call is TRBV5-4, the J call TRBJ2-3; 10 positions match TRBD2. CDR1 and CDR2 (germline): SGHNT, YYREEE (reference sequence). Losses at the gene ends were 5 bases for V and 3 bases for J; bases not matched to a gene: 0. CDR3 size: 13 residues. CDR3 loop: CASRGLATDTQYF. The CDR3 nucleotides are TGTGCCAGCAGGGGACTAGCGACAGATACGCAGTATTTT. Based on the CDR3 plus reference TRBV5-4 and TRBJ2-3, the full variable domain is ETGVTQSPTHLIKTRGQQVTLRCSSQSGHNTVSWYQQALGQGPQFIFQYYREEENGRGNFPPRFSGLQFPNYSSELNVNALELDDSALYLCASRGLATDTQYFGPGTRLTVL.

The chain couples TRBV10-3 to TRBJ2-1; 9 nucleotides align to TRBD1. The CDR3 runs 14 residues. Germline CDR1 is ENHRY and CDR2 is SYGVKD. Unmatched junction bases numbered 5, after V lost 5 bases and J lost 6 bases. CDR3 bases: TGTGCCATCAGTTTGACAGGGGGAAGCAATGAGCAGTTCTTC. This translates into CAISLTGGSNEQFF.

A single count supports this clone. In nucleotides, the CDR3 is TGTGCCAGCAGCAGGACAGGGATCAGCGAGCAGTACTTC. Its protein product is CASSRTGISEQYF. The chain is built from TRBV6-5 and TRBJ2-7; 8 nucleotides match TRBD1. This CDR3 is 13 amino acids long. V was clipped by 6 bases and J by 6 bases; unmatched bases: 7. From germline, CDR1 is MNHEY and CDR2 SVGAGI.

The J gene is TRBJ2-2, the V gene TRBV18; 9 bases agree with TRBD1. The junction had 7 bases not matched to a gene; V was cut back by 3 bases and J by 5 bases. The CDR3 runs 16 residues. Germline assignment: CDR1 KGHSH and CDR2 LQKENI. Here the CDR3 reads CASSPSGTGYTGELFF. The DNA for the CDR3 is TGTGCCAGCTCACCTTCCGGGACAGGGTATACCGGGGAGCTGTTTTTT.

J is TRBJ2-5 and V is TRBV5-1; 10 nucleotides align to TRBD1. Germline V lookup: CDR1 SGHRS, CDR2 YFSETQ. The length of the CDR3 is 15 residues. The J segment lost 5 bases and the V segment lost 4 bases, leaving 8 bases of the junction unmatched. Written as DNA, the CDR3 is TGCGCCAGCAGCAGCCGGGACAGGGGTCTTGAGACCCAGTACTTC. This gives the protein CASSSRDRGLETQYF.

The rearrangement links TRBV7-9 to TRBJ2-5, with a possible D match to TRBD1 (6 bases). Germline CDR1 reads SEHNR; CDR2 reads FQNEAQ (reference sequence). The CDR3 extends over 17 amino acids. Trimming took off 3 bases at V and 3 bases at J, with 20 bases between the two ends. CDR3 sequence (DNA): TGTGCCAGCAGCTTCAGTGTCGGAAGGGGGAGTGAAGAGACCCAGTACTTC. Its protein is CASSFSVGRGSEETQYF.

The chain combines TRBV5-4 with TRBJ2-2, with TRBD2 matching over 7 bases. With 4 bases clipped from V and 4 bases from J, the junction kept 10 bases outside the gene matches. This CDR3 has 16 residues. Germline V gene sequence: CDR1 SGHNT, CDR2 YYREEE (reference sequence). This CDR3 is CASSPTEVAGTGELFF. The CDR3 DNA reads TGTGCCAGCAGCCCGACGGAGGTAGCGGGCACCGGGGAGCTGTTTTTT.

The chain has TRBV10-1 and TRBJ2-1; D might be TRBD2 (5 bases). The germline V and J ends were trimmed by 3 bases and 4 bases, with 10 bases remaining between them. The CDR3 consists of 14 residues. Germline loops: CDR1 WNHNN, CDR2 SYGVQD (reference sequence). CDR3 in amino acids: CASSDSREYNEQFF. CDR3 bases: TGCGCCAGCAGTGATTCGAGGGAATACAATGAGCAGTTCTTC.

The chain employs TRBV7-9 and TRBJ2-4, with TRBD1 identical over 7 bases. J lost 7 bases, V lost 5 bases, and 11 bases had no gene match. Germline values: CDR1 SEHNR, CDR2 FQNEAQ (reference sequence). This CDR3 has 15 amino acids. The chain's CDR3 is CASSPSGTVLNIQYF. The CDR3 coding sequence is TGTGCCAGCAGCCCGTCCGGGACAGTGCTCAACATTCAGTACTTC.

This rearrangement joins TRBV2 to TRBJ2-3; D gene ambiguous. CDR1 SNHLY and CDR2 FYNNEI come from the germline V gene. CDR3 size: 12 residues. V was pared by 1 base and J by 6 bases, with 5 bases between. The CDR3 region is CASSEGADTQYF. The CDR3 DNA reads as TGTGCCAGCAGTGAAGGAGCGGATACGCAGTATTTT.

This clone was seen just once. In nucleotides, the CDR3 is TGTGCCAGCAGCCCACTCAGGGCCGCGACAGATACGCAGTATTTT. It translates to CASSPLRAATDTQYF. The V call is TRBV11-1, the J call TRBJ2-3; tentatively, D is TRBD1 (5 bases). CDR1 and CDR2 from the germline V gene are SGHAT and FQDESV (reference sequence). The CDR3 runs 15 residues. Trimming took off 5 bases at V and 3 bases at J, with 15 bases between the two ends.

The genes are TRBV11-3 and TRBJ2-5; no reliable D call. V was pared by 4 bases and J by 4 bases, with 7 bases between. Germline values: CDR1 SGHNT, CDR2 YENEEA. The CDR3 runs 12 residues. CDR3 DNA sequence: TGTGCCAGCAGCTCCTCGGGAGAGACCCAGTACTTC. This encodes CASSSSGETQYF.

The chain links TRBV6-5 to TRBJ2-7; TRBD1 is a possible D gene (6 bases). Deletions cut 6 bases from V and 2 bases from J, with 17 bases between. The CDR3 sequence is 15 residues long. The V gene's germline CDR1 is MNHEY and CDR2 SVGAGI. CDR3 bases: TGTGCCAGCAGCCTCAGGGGTATCACGACCTACGAGCAGTACTTC. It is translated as CASSLRGITTYEQYF.

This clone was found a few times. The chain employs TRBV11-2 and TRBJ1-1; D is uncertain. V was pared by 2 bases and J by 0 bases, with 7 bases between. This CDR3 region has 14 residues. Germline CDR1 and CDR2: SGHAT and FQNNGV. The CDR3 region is CASSLSSVNTEAFF. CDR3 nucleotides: TGTGCCAGCAGCTTATCGTCCGTGAACACTGAAGCTTTCTTT.

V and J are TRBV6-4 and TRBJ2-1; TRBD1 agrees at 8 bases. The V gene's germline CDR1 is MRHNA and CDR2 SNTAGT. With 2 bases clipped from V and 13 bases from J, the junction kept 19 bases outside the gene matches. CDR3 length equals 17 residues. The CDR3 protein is CASSDVYGQGARASQFF. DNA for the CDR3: TGTGCCAGCAGTGACGTGTATGGGCAGGGGGCTAGGGCGTCACAGTTCTTC.

CDR3 DNA sequence: TGTGCCAGCAGGAGACAGCGCCAAAATTCACCCCTCCACTTT. Protein: CASRRQRQNSPLHF. J is TRBJ1-6 and V is TRBV5-6, with a tentative D call TRBD1 (5 bases). Trimming left V 5 bases short and J 7 bases short, with 13 bases between. Germline V gene lookup returns CDR1 SGHDT and CDR2 YYEEEE. This CDR3 has 14 residues.

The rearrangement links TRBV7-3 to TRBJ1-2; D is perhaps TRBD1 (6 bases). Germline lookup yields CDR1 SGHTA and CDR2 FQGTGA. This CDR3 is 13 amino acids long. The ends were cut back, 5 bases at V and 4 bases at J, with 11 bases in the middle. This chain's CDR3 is CASSPDSSYGYTF. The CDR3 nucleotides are TGTGCCAGCAGCCCGGACAGCTCCTATGGCTACACCTTC.

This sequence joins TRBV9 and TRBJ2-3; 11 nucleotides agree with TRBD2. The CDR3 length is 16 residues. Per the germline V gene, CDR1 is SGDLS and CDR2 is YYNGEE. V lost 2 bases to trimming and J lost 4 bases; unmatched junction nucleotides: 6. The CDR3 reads CASSVETSGAPDTQYF. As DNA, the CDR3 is TGTGCCAGCAGCGTTGAGACTAGCGGGGCGCCAGATACGCAGTATTTT.

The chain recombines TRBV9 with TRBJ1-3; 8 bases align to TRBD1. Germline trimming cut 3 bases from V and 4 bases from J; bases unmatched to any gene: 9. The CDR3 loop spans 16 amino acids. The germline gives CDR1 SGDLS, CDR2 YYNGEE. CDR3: CASSGEGQGAGNTIYF. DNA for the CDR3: TGTGCCAGCAGCGGGGAAGGCCAGGGGGCCGGAAACACCATATATTTT.

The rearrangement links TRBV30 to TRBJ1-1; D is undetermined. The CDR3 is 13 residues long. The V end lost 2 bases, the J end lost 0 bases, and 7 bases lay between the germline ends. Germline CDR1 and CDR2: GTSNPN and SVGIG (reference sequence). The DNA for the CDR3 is TGTGCCTGGAGTTTCTGGCTGAACACTGAAGCTTTCTTT. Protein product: CAWSFWLNTEAFF.

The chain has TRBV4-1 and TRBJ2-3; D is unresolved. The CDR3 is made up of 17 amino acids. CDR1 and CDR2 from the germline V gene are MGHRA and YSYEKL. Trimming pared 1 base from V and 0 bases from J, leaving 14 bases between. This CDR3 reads CASSQVKFRRSTDTQYF. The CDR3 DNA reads TGCGCCAGCAGCCAAGTCAAGTTTCGGCGGAGCACAGATACGCAGTATTTT.